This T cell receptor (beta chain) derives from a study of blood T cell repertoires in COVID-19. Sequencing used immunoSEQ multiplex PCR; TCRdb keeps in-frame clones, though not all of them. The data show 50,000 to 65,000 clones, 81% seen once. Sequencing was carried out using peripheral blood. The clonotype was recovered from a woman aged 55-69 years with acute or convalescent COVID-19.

The DNA of the CDR3 is TGTGCCAGTGGGGCCCAAGAGACCCAGTACTTC. This codes for CASGAQETQYF. This sequence joins TRBV12-3 or TRBV12-4 and TRBJ2-5, with D possibly matching TRBD1 (5 bases). CDR3 size: 11 residues. V lost 9 bases and J 1 base, leaving 6 bases between the germline ends.